A single sample is the source of the 23 T cell receptor beta chains below, sequenced in a study of post-analysis software for immune sequencing data. Study results and limitations: With TRBV5-6, TRBV5-1 and TRBV20-1 included, about five TRBV segments were more frequent in patients than in controls.

These receptors have no known antigen. Libraries were made from TCR beta cDNA, and they carried unique molecular identifiers. TCRdb processed the PCR reads anew with MiXCR; each CDR3 protein has one entry. The sample includes roughly 410,000 distinct CDR3 sequences, roughly 35% of them seen just once. Sequenced material: blood. The receptors stem from a girl aged 10-17 years with multiple sclerosis.

In its sample, this clonotype was seen a few times. The chain links TRBV3-1 to TRBJ2-7, with D unclear. The V end lost 3 bases, the J end lost 1 base, and 19 bases lay between the germline ends. The CDR3 covers 17 residues. Germline values: CDR1 LGHDT, CDR2 YNNKEL (reference sequence). The CDR3 loop is CASSHSQSALGSYEQYF. In DNA form, the CDR3 reads TGTGCCAGCAGCCACTCCCAATCGGCACTGGGGTCCTACGAGCAGTACTTC.

The chain has TRBV11-3 and TRBJ2-2, with TRBD2 as a possible D gene (6 bases). The germline V and J ends were trimmed by 3 bases and 0 bases, with 11 bases remaining between them. Germline-derived CDR1 and CDR2 are SGHNT and YENEEA. The CDR3 has 16 amino acids. CDR3 coding DNA: TGTGCCAGCAGCTTCGATTCGGGGGCGAACACCGGGGAGCTGTTTTTT. It yields the protein CASSFDSGANTGELFF.

The rearrangement uses TRBV4-1 and TRBJ2-2; D is unresolved. Trimming cost V 1 base and J 2 bases, with 20 bases left between them. The CDR3 extends over 19 amino acids. In germline, CDR1 is MGHRA, CDR2 YSYEKL. The CDR3 sequence is CASSQGFLGVAVNTGELFF. The CDR3 nucleotides are TGCGCCAGCAGCCAAGGGTTCCTTGGGGTGGCGGTAAACACCGGGGAGCTGTTTTTT.

The chain combines TRBV12-3 or TRBV12-4 with TRBJ2-4, with D maybe TRBD2 (6 bases). V shed 4 bases and J shed 1 base, with 14 bases lying between them. The CDR3 is 16 amino acids. CDR3 bases: TGTGCCAGCAGTTCCCGGGACGGAGGGGCCAAAAACATTCAGTACTTC. This encodes CASSSRDGGAKNIQYF.

The chain combines TRBV29-1 with TRBJ1-4; D remains ambiguous. V was trimmed by 2 bases and J by 4 bases, leaving 5 bases between them. CDR3 size: 12 residues. CDR1 is SQVTM, CDR2 ANQGSEA, per germline. CDR3 residues: CSVEQNNEKLFF. CDR3 bases: TGCAGCGTTGAACAGAATAATGAAAAACTGTTTTTT.

This clonotype was seen a few times. The chain couples TRBV6-1 to TRBJ1-6; 9 positions agree with TRBD1. The germline gives CDR1 MNHNS, CDR2 SASEGT. V lost 5 bases to trimming and J lost 7 bases; unmatched junction nucleotides: 6. The CDR3 runs to 15 residues. CDR3 residues: CASSPGTGMNSPLHF. DNA for the CDR3: TGTGCCAGCAGTCCCGGGACAGGGATGAATTCACCCCTCCACTTT.

This rearrangement joins TRBV6-5 to TRBJ2-3; TRBD1 agrees at 9 bases. V shed 3 bases, J shed 4 bases, and the junction held 5 bases outside the gene matches. Germline V lookup: CDR1 MNHEY, CDR2 SVGAGI. CDR3 length: 15 amino acids. DNA for the CDR3: TGTGCCAGCAGTTATGGGACAGGGAACGCAGATACGCAGTATTTT. Its translation is CASSYGTGNADTQYF.

As concerns this clonotype: An end of the junction differs from the germline gene, which may be a read error. The chain carries TRBV4-3 and TRBJ2-3, with TRBD2 as a possible D gene (5 bases). The CDR3 length is 16 residues. Germline CDR1 is LGHNA and CDR2 is YSLEER. CDR3 sequence (DNA): TGCGCCAGCAGCCAATACGGCGGGTCCGCGGAAGATACGCGGTATTTT. Translated: CASSQYGGSAEDTRYF.

This clonotype was observed many times. The V and J genes are TRBV3-1 and TRBJ2-5; D is undetermined. V was clipped by 1 base and J by 5 bases, with 5 bases between them. The CDR3 is made up of 12 amino acids. In germline, CDR1 is LGHDT, CDR2 YNNKEL (reference sequence). The CDR3 DNA reads as TGTGCCAGCAGCCAAGCGGAGGAGACCCAGTACTTC. Translation gives CASSQAEETQYF.

This sequence joins TRBV12-3 or TRBV12-4 and TRBJ2-7; TRBD1 might be the D (5 bases). V was trimmed by 5 bases and J by 2 bases, leaving 13 bases between them. The CDR3 runs to 14 residues. The CDR3 here is CASSPTGSPYEQYF. CDR3 sequence (DNA): TGTGCCAGCAGTCCTACAGGTTCTCCCTACGAGCAGTACTTC.

The chain couples TRBV29-1 to TRBJ2-3, with 9 positions matching TRBD2. Germline trimming cut 5 bases from V and 4 bases from J; bases unmatched to any gene: 16. The CDR3 is made up of 17 amino acids. The germline gives CDR1 SQVTM, CDR2 ANQGSEA. The CDR3 spells CSVPVVGGGATSDTQYF. In nucleotides, the CDR3 is TGCAGCGTTCCCGTTGTCGGCGGGGGGGCCACCTCAGATACGCAGTATTTT.

The rearrangement uses TRBV5-6 and TRBJ2-4, with 7 bases matching TRBD2. Germline-derived CDR1 and CDR2 are SGHDT and YYEEEE. After removal of 3 bases from V and 7 bases from J, the junction contained 7 bases not matched to a gene. CDR3 length: 14 amino acids. Here the CDR3 reads CASSSQGRGNIQYF. CDR3 DNA: TGTGCCAGCAGCTCCCAAGGGAGGGGTAACATTCAGTACTTC. The full variable domain, with the rest looked up from reference TRBV5-6 and TRBJ2-4, is DAGVTQSPTHLIKTRGQQVTLRCSPKSGHDTVSWYQQALGQGPQFIFQYYEEEERQRGNFPDRFSGHQFPNYSSELNVNALLLGDSALYLCASSSQGRGNIQYFGAGTRLSVL.

As regards this clonotype: The CDR3 end shows no conserved phenylalanine or tryptophan, and so a read error is likely. The chain joins TRBV5-1 to TRBJ2-1; 10 positions agree with TRBD2. CDR1 SGHRS and CDR2 YFSETQ come from the germline V gene. Trimming at V came to 7 bases and at J to 3 bases, leaving 7 bases not matched to a gene. The length of the CDR3 is 15 residues. Here the CDR3 reads CASSISGGNYNEQFV. In DNA, the CDR3 is TGCGCCAGCTCAATTAGCGGGGGGAACTACAATGAGCAGTTCGTC.

On this clonotype itself: Its ends do not fully match the called genes, so a read error is possible. V and J are TRBV4-1 and TRBJ2-1; weak D call: TRBD1 (5 bases). This CDR3 region has 14 residues. Germline V gives CDR1 MGHRA, CDR2 YSYEKL. The chain's CDR3 is CAGSQVPGKNEQFF. CDR3 nucleotide sequence: TGCGCCGGCAGCCAAGTGCCAGGGAAAAATGAGCAGTTCTTC.

This clonotype was counted between two and nine times. This rearrangement joins TRBV20-1 to TRBJ2-5; possibly TRBD2 for D (6 bases). The CDR3 has 14 amino acids. CDR1 is DFQATT and CDR2 is SNEGSKA in the germline V gene (reference sequence). V was pared by 1 base and J by 4 bases, with 13 bases between. CDR3 in amino acids: CSARVAGNRETQYF. The CDR3 DNA reads as TGCAGTGCTAGAGTCGCGGGGAATAGAGAGACCCAGTACTTC.

This CDR3 reads CASSSLGYSYEQYF. The CDR3 coding sequence is TGTGCCAGCTCCTCCTTGGGCTACTCCTACGAGCAGTACTTC. The V gene is TRBV5-5, the J gene TRBJ2-7; D not resolved. This CDR3 has 14 amino acids. V was trimmed by 7 bases and J by 0 bases, leaving 14 bases between them. CDR1 and CDR2 from the germline V gene are SGHKS and YYEKEE (reference sequence).

The chain joins TRBV7-2 to TRBJ2-5; the D gene is possibly TRBD1 (6 bases). The ends were cut back, 4 bases at V and 5 bases at J, with 11 bases in the middle. This CDR3 has 13 amino acids. In germline, CDR1 is SGHTA, CDR2 FQGNSA. The CDR3 nucleotides are TGTGCCAGCAGCTCTGGGGGCTGGGAGACCCAGTACTTC. Translating gives CASSSGGWETQYF.

The chain recombines TRBV12-3 or TRBV12-4 with TRBJ2-7; a possible D gene is TRBD2 (6 bases). The CDR3 has 17 amino acids. V lost 6 bases and J 2 bases, leaving 23 bases between the germline ends. CDR3 loop: CASSHQRDSGGPYEQYF. Written as DNA, the CDR3 is TGTGCCAGCAGCCACCAAAGGGACTCCGGAGGTCCCTACGAGCAGTACTTC.

This clonotype was seen a handful of times. This chain joins TRBV18 and TRBJ2-3; 9 positions agree with TRBD1. CDR1 and CDR2 from the germline V gene are KGHSH and LQKENI. V lost 2 bases, J lost 5 bases, and 5 bases stayed unmatched. The CDR3 contains 15 residues. CDR3 sequence (DNA): TGTGCCAGCTCACCAACAGGGGGCTTATTAGATACGCAGTATTTT. Translation: CASSPTGGLLDTQYF. The full variable domain, its missing parts supplied by reference TRBV18 and TRBJ2-3, is NAGVMQNPRHLVRRRGQEARLRCSPMKGHSHVYWYRQLPEEGLKFMVYLQKENIIDESGMPKERFSAEFPKEGPSILRIQQVVRGDSAAYFCASSPTGGLLDTQYFGPGTRLTVL.

This clonotype appeared a few times. This sequence joins TRBV6-2 or TRBV6-3 and TRBJ1-6; D remains ambiguous. Per the germline V gene, CDR1 is MNHEY and CDR2 is SVGEGT. This CDR3 contains 16 residues. Trimming shortened V by 8 bases and J by 6 bases, and 20 bases separated the two germline ends. CDR3 protein: CASSFEAPSLNSPLHF. The CDR3 DNA sequence: TGTGCCAGCTCCTTCGAAGCACCATCGCTTAATTCACCCCTCCACTTT.

V is TRBV5-6 and J is TRBJ2-7; TRBD1 agrees at 8 bases. CDR1 and CDR2 (germline): SGHDT, YYEEEE. J lost 6 bases, V lost 4 bases, and 6 bases had no gene match. The CDR3 runs 13 residues. The CDR3 sequence: CASSRTGFFEQYF. Here the CDR3 DNA reads TGTGCCAGCAGCCGGACAGGGTTCTTCGAGCAGTACTTC.

This clonotype was detected only a few times. The V gene is TRBV10-3, the J gene TRBJ2-7; TRBD1 aligns across 10 bases. From germline, CDR1 is ENHRY and CDR2 SYGVKD. Unmatched junction bases numbered 7, after V lost 8 bases and J lost 6 bases. The CDR3 covers 13 residues. Here the CDR3 DNA reads TGTGCCATCGGGGACCGGGACAGGGGCGAGCAGTACTTC. Translating gives CAIGDRDRGEQYF.

This clonotype has only one observation. V is TRBV6-6 and J is TRBJ1-1, with D possibly TRBD1 on 5 matching bases. Between the trimmed V and J ends, which lost 2 bases and 3 bases, there was a span of 10 bases. The length of the CDR3 is 14 residues. Germline V lookup: CDR1 MNHNY, CDR2 SVGAGI (reference sequence). CDR3 residues: CASSYHGGDTEAFF. As DNA, the CDR3 is TGTGCCAGCAGTTACCACGGGGGGGACACTGAAGCTTTCTTT.